These T cell receptor beta chains were read from a single sample in a study of human T cells and chemical hapten exposure. Each CDR3 protein gets one entry after TCRdb re-called the RACE reads with MiXCR. The sample holds 75,000 to 100,000 distinct CDR3 sequences; 12% are singletons and the top ten take approximately 2%. The sequences come from whole blood, collected in connection with sensitization to the hapten diphenylcyclopropenone (DPC). The receptors were gathered from a woman between 35 and 50 years old with alopecia areata. Some clones in this sample may be carry-over from other donors' samples. CDR3s include the opening cysteine and the closing phenylalanine or tryptophan. The order of the fields is J gene, D gene, V gene, clone size, CDR3 protein, CDR3 DNA. A D gene is named only where the DNA matches it firmly. A row's size may be missing; if present it is once, few, many or a size class.

>TRBJ2-5|TRBD1|TRBV25-1|few
CASSGRDRNRETQYF
TGTGCCAGCAGTGGGCGGGACAGGAACAGGGAGACCCAGTACTTC
>TRBJ2-4|-|TRBV28|few
CASSFAAGRYNIQYF
TGTGCCAGCAGTTTTGCGGCAGGGAGGTATAACATTCAGTACTTC
>TRBJ2-1|TRBD2|TRBV18|-
CASSPREGLDNEQFF
TGTGCCAGCTCCCCCCGGGAGGGCCTTGACAATGAGCAGTTCTTC
>TRBJ1-2|TRBD1|TRBV28|few
CASRDSAYGYTF
TGTGCCAGTCGGGACAGTGCTTATGGCTACACCTTC
>TRBJ2-3|-|TRBV7-8|-
CASSYSGEGTQYF
TGTGCCAGCAGCTATAGCGGCGAGGGTACGCAGTATTTT
>TRBJ2-7|-|TRBV7-8|many
CASSSPGWGGVGEQYF
TGTGCCAGCAGCAGCCCGGGATGGGGTGGAGTTGGGGAGCAGTACTTC
>TRBJ2-7|-|TRBV28|few
CASSSGRATYEQYF
TGTGCCAGCAGTTCGGGCAGGGCCACCTACGAGCAGTACTTC
>TRBJ1-1|-|TRBV15|-
CATSRDRPTEAFF
TGTGCCACCAGCAGAGACCGGCCCACTGAAGCTTTCTTT
>TRBJ2-4|-|TRBV12-5|-
CASGPRQEAKNIQYF
TGTGCTAGTGGTCCCCGACAGGAGGCCAAAAACATTCAGTACTTC
>TRBJ2-3|-|TRBV7-2|few
CASSFWTTRADTQYF
TGTGCCAGCAGCTTCTGGACAACCCGAGCAGATACGCAGTATTTT
>TRBJ2-7|TRBD2|TRBV30|-
CACWWRERGLGEQYF
TGTGCCTGTTGGTGGCGGGAGAGAGGGCTGGGGGAGCAGTACTTC